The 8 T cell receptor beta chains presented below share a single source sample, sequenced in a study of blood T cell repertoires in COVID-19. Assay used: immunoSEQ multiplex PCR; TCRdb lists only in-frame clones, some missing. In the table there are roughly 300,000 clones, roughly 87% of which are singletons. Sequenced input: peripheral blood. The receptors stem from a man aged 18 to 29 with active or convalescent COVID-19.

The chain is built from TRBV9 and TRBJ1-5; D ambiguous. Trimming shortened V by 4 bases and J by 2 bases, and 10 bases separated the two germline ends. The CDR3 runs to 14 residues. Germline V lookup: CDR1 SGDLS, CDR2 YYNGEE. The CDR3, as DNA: TGTGCCAGCAGCATGGACGGGGGCAATCAGCCCCAGCATTTT. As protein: CASSMDGGNQPQHF. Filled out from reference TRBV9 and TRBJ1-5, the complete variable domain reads DSGVTQTPKHLITATGQRVTLRCSPRSGDLSVYWYQQSLDQGLQFLIQYYNGEERAKGNILERFSAQQFPDLHSELNLSSLELGDSALYFCASSMDGGNQPQHFGDGTRLSIL.

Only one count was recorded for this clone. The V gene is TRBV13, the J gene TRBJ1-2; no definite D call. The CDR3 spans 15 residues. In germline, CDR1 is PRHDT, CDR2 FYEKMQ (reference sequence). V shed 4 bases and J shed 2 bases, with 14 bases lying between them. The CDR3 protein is CASSSGVSFNYGYTF. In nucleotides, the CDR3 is TGTGCCAGCAGCTCCGGGGTATCATTCAACTATGGCTACACCTTC.

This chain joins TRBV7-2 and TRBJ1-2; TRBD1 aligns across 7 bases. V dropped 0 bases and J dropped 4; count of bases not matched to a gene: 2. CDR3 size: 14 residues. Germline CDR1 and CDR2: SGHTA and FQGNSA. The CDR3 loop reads CASSLAQGGYGYTF. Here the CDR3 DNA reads TGTGCCAGCAGCTTAGCCCAGGGGGGCTATGGCTACACCTTC.

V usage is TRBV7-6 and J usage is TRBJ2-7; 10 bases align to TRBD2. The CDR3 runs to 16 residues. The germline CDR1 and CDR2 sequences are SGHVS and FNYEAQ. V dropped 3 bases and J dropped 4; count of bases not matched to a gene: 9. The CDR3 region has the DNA TGTGCCAGCAGCTTTCATTCGGCTAGCGGGGGTTACGAGCAGTACTTC. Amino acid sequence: CASSFHSASGGYEQYF.

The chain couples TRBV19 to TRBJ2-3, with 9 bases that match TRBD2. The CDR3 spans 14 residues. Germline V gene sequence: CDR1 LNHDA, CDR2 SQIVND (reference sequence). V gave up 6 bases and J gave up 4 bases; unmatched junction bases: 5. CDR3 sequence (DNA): TGTGCCAGTAGACTGGGACTAGCAGCAGATACGCAGTATTTT. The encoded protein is CASRLGLAADTQYF.

CDR3 bases: TGCGCCAGCAGCCAAGATTTGGGTCAGGGGGCGTACAATGAGCAGTTCTTC. Encoded protein: CASSQDLGQGAYNEQFF. The chain carries TRBV4-3 and TRBJ2-1; 8 positions match TRBD1. Per germline, CDR1 LGHNA and CDR2 YSLEER. The CDR3 consists of 17 residues. V trimming: 0 bases; J trimming: 4 bases; junction bases outside the gene matches: 8.

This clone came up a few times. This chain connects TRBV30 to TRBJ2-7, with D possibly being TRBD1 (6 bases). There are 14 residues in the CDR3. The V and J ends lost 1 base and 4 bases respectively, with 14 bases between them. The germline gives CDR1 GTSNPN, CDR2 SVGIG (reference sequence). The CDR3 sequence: CAWSGVSRGYEQYF. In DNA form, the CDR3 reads TGTGCCTGGAGTGGGGTCTCGAGGGGGTACGAGCAGTACTTC.

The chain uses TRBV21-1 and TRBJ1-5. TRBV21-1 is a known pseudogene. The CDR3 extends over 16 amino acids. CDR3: CASSKGPRGSNQPQHF. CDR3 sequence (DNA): TGTGCCAGCAGCAAAGGCCCCCGGGGTAGCAATCAGCCCCAGCATTTT.